These T cell receptor beta chains were read from a single sample in a study of shared clonotypes between healthy human individuals. TCRdb's copy holds only in-frame clones and misses some; the assay was immunoSEQ multiplex PCR. This sample carries millions of clones, more than 85% of them seen once, and the ten largest clones take more than 1.5%. The specimen was naive CD8+ T cells from PBMCs. These TCRs come from a man between 18 and 35 years old in good health. Some clones in this sample may be carry-over from other donors' samples. Each CDR3 is given with its conserved first and last residue. The D gene is left open where the match is weak. Clone size appears in some rows only: once, few, many, or a class for an expanded clone.

- | TRBJ2-5 | - | TRBV9 | CASSVSGAPSRETQYF | TGTGCCAGCAGCGTTTCCGGAGCACCCAGCAGGGAGACCCAGTACTTC
- | TRBJ1-2 | - | TRBV9 | CASSKEGRGPNYGYTF | TGTGCCAGCAGCAAAGAGGGAAGGGGTCCTAACTATGGCTACACCTTC
- | TRBJ2-7 | - | TRBV28 | CASRIAESSYEQYF | TGTGCCAGCAGGATAGCGGAGAGCTCCTACGAGCAGTACTTC
once | TRBJ2-2 | - | TRBV15 | CATSRVRTQNTGELFF | TGTGCCACCAGCAGAGTGAGGACCCAGAACACCGGGGAGCTGTTTTTT
- | TRBJ1-3 | - | TRBV30 | CAWRGGNTIYF | TGTGCCTGGAGAGGTGGAAACACCATATATTTT
- | TRBJ2-2 | - | TRBV5-6 | CASSLDLGGGTGELFF | TGTGCCAGCAGCTTGGATCTGGGGGGCGGCACCGGGGAGCTGTTTTTT
- | TRBJ2-7 | TRBD1 | TRBV27 | CASRAGGTYEQYF | TGTGCCAGCAGGGCAGGGGGCACCTACGAGCAGTACTTC
- | TRBJ2-2 | - | TRBV28 | CASSPRRSTRQTGELFF | TGTGCCAGCTCTCCCCGTCGTTCGACTCGCCAAACCGGGGAGCTGTTTTTT
- | TRBJ2-7 | - | TRBV5-6 | CASSFTGFAEQYF | TGTGCCAGCAGCTTTACAGGGTTTGCGGAGCAGTACTTC
- | TRBJ2-3 | - | TRBV28 | CASSLLGGSPNTDTQYF | TGTGCCAGCAGTTTATTGGGGGGCAGTCCCAACACGGATACGCAGTATTTT
- | TRBJ2-1 | - | TRBV11-2 | CASSLGPDPSYNEQFF | TGTGCCAGCAGCTTGGGACCAGACCCCTCCTACAATGAGCAGTTCTTC
- | TRBJ2-1 | TRBD2 | TRBV7-2 | CASSLGTGLAEEQFF | TGTGCCAGCAGCTTAGGAACGGGACTAGCGGAAGAGCAGTTCTTC
- | TRBJ2-1 | TRBD2 | TRBV11-1 | CASSLWRGDNEQFF | TGTGCCAGCAGCCTTTGGCGGGGGGACAATGAGCAGTTCTTC
- | TRBJ2-1 | - | TRBV7-6 | CASSLGPAREQFF | TGTGCCAGCAGCTTGGGACCTGCCCGTGAGCAGTTCTTC
- | TRBJ1-1 | - | TRBV7-9 | CASSKIENSGTEAFF | TGTGCCAGCAGCAAAATAGAGAACAGCGGCACTGAAGCTTTCTTT
- | TRBJ2-5 | - | TRBV27 | CASSLEARGTTQYF | TGTGCCAGCAGTTTAGAGGCCAGGGGTACGACCCAGTACTTC
- | TRBJ1-4 | - | TRBV27 | CASSLGRGEKLFF | TGTGCCAGCAGTTTAGGTAGAGGTGAAAAACTGTTTTTT
- | TRBJ2-7 | - | TRBV4-2 | CASSHPSEGPSSYEQYF | TGTGCCAGCAGCCACCCGTCTGAGGGCCCTAGCTCCTACGAGCAGTACTTC
- | TRBJ2-1 | TRBD2 | TRBV10-2 | CASRAGANDNEQFF | TGCGCCAGCAGAGCGGGAGCTAACGACAATGAGCAGTTCTTC
- | TRBJ2-1 | TRBD2 | TRBV29-1 | CSVSGGEQFF | TGCAGCGTCTCGGGGGGTGAGCAGTTCTTC
- | TRBJ2-1 | - | TRBV2 | CASSEKPPYEQFF | TGTGCCAGCAGTGAAAAACCTCCCTATGAGCAGTTCTTC
- | TRBJ1-1 | - | TRBV4-1 | CASSQILGTLDTEAFF | TGCGCCAGCAGCCAAATTTTAGGGACTCTTGACACTGAAGCTTTCTTT
- | TRBJ2-1 | TRBD2 | TRBV4-2 | CASSQDKNAGVRYNEQFF | TGTGCCAGCAGCCAAGACAAAAATGCGGGAGTGAGATACAATGAGCAGTTCTTC
- | TRBJ2-3 | - | TRBV14 | CASRKNRALTDTQYF | TGTGCCAGCAGAAAGAACAGAGCCTTAACAGATACGCAGTATTTT
- | TRBJ2-7 | - | TRBV27 | CASSFIGAVIYEQYF | TGTGCCAGCAGTTTTATAGGGGCCGTAATCTACGAGCAGTACTTC
once | TRBJ2-3 | TRBD2 | TRBV30 | CAWSVLAGEDTQYF | TGTGCCTGGAGTGTACTAGCGGGAGAAGATACGCAGTATTTT
- | TRBJ2-3 | - | TRBV27 | CASSRLNTDTQYF | TGTGCCAGCAGCCGCCTAAACACAGATACGCAGTATTTT
- | TRBJ2-7 | TRBD2 | TRBV19 | CASSIDRTSGSLDEQYF | TGTGCCAGTAGTATAGATAGGACTAGCGGGAGTCTCGACGAGCAGTACTTC
- | TRBJ2-2 | TRBD1 | TRBV5-1 | CASSLNRGLGTGELFF | TGCGCCAGCAGCCTGAACAGGGGGCTGGGCACCGGGGAGCTGTTTTTT
once | TRBJ2-7 | TRBD1 | TRBV28 | CASRLQGASYEQYF | TGTGCCAGCAGGCTACAGGGGGCGTCCTACGAGCAGTACTTC
- | TRBJ2-7 | - | TRBV2 | CASGGGQYF | TGTGCCAGCGGGGGCGGGCAGTACTTC
- | TRBJ2-2 | TRBD1 | TRBV9 | CASSVGQGASTGELFF | TGTGCCAGCAGCGTAGGCCAGGGGGCAAGCACCGGGGAGCTGTTTTTT
once | TRBJ1-1 | - | TRBV14 | CASSPSGNTEAFF | TGTGCCAGCAGCCCTTCGGGGAACACTGAAGCTTTCTTT
- | TRBJ1-2 | - | TRBV9 | CASSAPRTSANYGYTF | TGTGCCAGCAGCGCACCGAGGACGTCAGCTAACTATGGCTACACCTTC
- | TRBJ1-6 | - | TRBV27 | CASSLRGIHNSPLHF | TGTGCCAGCAGTTTACGGGGGATCCATAATTCACCCCTCCACTTT
- | TRBJ2-1 | - | TRBV29-1 | CSVEEWAGDPPNEQFF | TGCAGCGTTGAAGAGTGGGCGGGTGACCCACCTAATGAGCAGTTCTTC
- | TRBJ2-7 | TRBD1 | TRBV7-8 | CASSDEGANHEQYF | TGTGCCAGCAGCGACGAGGGGGCGAATCACGAGCAGTACTTC
- | TRBJ2-1 | - | TRBV27 | CASRYGGNEQFF | TGTGCCAGCAGGTACGGAGGGAATGAGCAGTTCTTC
once | TRBJ2-1 | TRBD2 | TRBV2 | CASSEGSGPYNEQFF | TGTGCCAGCAGTGAAGGTAGCGGGCCCTACAATGAGCAGTTCTTC
- | TRBJ2-7 | TRBD2 | TRBV5-8 | CASSPGPRGDSYEQYF | TGTGCCAGCAGCCCAGGGCCTCGGGGGGACTCCTACGAGCAGTACTTC
- | TRBJ1-1 | - | TRBV9 | CASSAPPGTGNTEAFF | TGTGCCAGCAGCGCCCCCCCCGGGACGGGCAACACTGAAGCTTTCTTT
- | TRBJ1-5 | - | TRBV6-5 | CASSYSSQEISPQHF | TGTGCCAGCAGTTACTCGAGTCAGGAAATCAGCCCCCAGCATTTT
few | TRBJ1-1 | TRBD1 | TRBV29-1 | CSVVGTDGEAFF | TGCAGCGTTGTAGGGACAGACGGCGAAGCTTTCTTT
- | TRBJ2-1 | TRBD1 | TRBV9 | CASSVGGQGFHEQFF | TGTGCCAGCAGCGTAGGAGGACAGGGGTTCCATGAGCAGTTCTTC
- | TRBJ2-7 | - | TRBV29-1 | CSVEFPGADLAYEQYF | TGCAGCGTTGAGTTCCCAGGGGCTGATCTTGCCTACGAGCAGTACTTC
- | TRBJ1-2 | TRBD1 | TRBV7-9 | CASSSPDRVSGGYTF | TGTGCCAGCAGCTCCCCGGACAGGGTTTCGGGTGGCTACACCTTC
- | TRBJ2-1 | TRBD2 | TRBV28 | CASSQPEERERTWEQFF | TGTGCCAGCAGCCAGCCCGAAGAGCGGGAAAGAACTTGGGAGCAGTTCTTC
- | TRBJ1-4 | TRBD1 | TRBV5-1 | CASSLVEGASGEKLFF | TGCGCCAGCAGCTTGGTAGAGGGGGCGTCGGGTGAAAAACTGTTTTTT
- | TRBJ2-7 | - | TRBV6-1 | CASSVRLGPSSLEQYF | TGTGCCAGCAGTGTGCGTTTGGGACCGTCGTCTTTAGAGCAGTACTTC
once | TRBJ2-7 | - | TRBV5-6 | CASSSGPPGRIYEQYF | TGTGCCAGCAGTTCCGGGCCTCCGGGACGTATATACGAGCAGTACTTC
- | TRBJ2-2 | - | TRBV27 | CASSFTGSAGELFF | TGTGCCAGCAGTTTCACAGGGTCCGCCGGGGAGCTGTTTTTT
- | TRBJ2-3 | TRBD2 | TRBV6-1 | CASTGTSGSADTQYF | TGTGCCAGCACCGGGACTAGCGGGAGTGCAGATACGCAGTATTTT
- | TRBJ2-1 | TRBD2 | TRBV5-6 | CASSLDLAVYNEQFF | TGTGCCAGCAGCTTGGACCTAGCGGTTTACAATGAGCAGTTCTTC